Below, 2 T cell receptor beta chains from the same sample are listed, as sequenced in a study of CD8 T cells in ankylosing spondylitis. Study-level points and caveats: A motif of 7 to 9 highly homologous TCR beta variants was seen as apparently characteristic of ankylosing spondylitis blood.

TCRdb used MiXCR to reprocess the 5' RACE reads, holding one entry per CDR3 protein. The data show around 540,000 distinct CDR3 sequences, about an eighth seen once. What these receptors recognize is not known. Sequencing was done on a sample of blood, either unsorted or a sorted T cell fraction (not recorded which). These receptors originate from a male donor with ankylosing spondylitis.

V usage is TRBV5-1 and J usage is TRBJ1-4; D may be TRBD1 (5 bases). V lost 0 bases, J lost 6 bases, and 9 bases lay in between. Germline CDR1 SGHRS, CDR2 YFSETQ. The CDR3 extends over 14 amino acids. The CDR3 DNA follows: TGCGCCAGCAGCTTGGGGGGCAGCGATGAAAAACTGTTTTTT. This sequence encodes CASSLGGSDEKLFF.

The V and J genes are TRBV20-1 and TRBJ2-7, with 8 positions matching TRBD1. This CDR3 region has 12 residues. V shed 7 bases, J shed 5 bases, and the junction held 7 bases outside the gene matches. CDR1 is DFQATT and CDR2 is SNEGSKA in the germline V gene (reference sequence). CDR3 amino acids: CSVGQVLNEQYF. For the CDR3, the DNA is TGCAGTGTGGGACAGGTTTTAAACGAGCAGTACTTC.